This T cell receptor (beta chain) was recorded in a study of blood T cell repertoires in COVID-19. Study details: Both acute and convalescent COVID-19 samples were obtained from the United States, Italy and Spain. From T cells, B-cell-depleted T cells, or PBMCs came the material, which was cDNA or gDNA.

The CDR3 length is 14 residues. The germline V and J ends were trimmed by 5 bases and 10 bases, with 20 bases remaining between them. Germline CDR1 and CDR2: SGHNT and YENEEA. Original handling: Amplified reference gene primers provided the basis for estimating nucleated cell counts. The method was immunoSEQ multiplex PCR; TCRdb's version includes in-frame clones alone and lacks a portion of them. That table gives V, J and clone size, and the DNA gave D and trimming. This table holds more than 75,000 clones, 80% to 85% found once. The V gene is TRBV11-3, the J gene TRBJ1-2; weak D call: TRBD1 (6 bases). What was sequenced was peripheral blood. This TCR came from a woman of 80 years or more with active or convalescent COVID-19. The CDR3 coding sequence is TGTGCCAGCAGCGGGGGACACATCCCCACCGCCTACACCTTC. Protein: CASSGGHIPTAYTF.